This entry is about one T cell receptor (beta chain). Its specificity is not known. This sample stems from a study of CD8 T cells in ankylosing spondylitis. General observations from the study: Clones linked with disease were CD8+ and fairly uncommon in the peripheral blood. It appeared that ankylosing spondylitis blood was characterized by a TCR beta motif of under ten highly homologous variants. According to the report, clones linked to the disease were significantly enriched in matched synovial fluid samples taken from ankylosing spondylitis patients.

Germline CDR1 SGHRS, CDR2 YFSETQ. V was pared by 4 bases and J by 1 base, with 14 bases between. The length of the CDR3 is 16 residues. TCRdb itself ran the 5' RACE reads through MiXCR, one entry per CDR3 protein. The repertoire consists of approximately 400,000 distinct CDR3 sequences, with roughly a sixth occurring once and the leading ten covering approximately 0.97%. Specimen: blood, either unsorted or a sorted T cell fraction (not recorded which). This sequence originates from a male donor with ankylosing spondylitis. V gene TRBV5-1 combines with J gene TRBJ2-2, with D perhaps matching TRBD1 (6 bases). CDR3 protein: CASSANRVVNTGELFF. CDR3 in DNA: TGCGCCAGCAGCGCAAACAGGGTCGTGAACACCGGGGAGCTGTTTTTT. Combining the CDR3 with reference TRBV5-1 and TRBJ2-2 gives the whole variable domain KAGVTQTPRYLIKTRGQQVTLSCSPISGHRSVSWYQQTPGQGLQFLFEYFSETQRNKGNFPGRFSGRQFSNSRSEMNVSTLELGDSALYLCASSANRVVNTGELFFGEGSRLTVL.